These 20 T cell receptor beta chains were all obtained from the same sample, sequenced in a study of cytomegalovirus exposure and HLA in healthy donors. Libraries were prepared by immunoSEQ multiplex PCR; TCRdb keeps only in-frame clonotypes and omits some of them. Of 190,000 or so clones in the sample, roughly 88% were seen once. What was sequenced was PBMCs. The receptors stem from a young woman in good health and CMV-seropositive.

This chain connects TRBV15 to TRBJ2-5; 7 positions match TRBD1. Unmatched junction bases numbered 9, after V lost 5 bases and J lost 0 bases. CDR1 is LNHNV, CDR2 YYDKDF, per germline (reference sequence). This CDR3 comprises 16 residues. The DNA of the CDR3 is TGTGCCACCAGCTTGGGTCGGACAGGATACCAAGAGACCCAGTACTTC. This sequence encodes CATSLGRTGYQETQYF.

CDR3 DNA sequence: TGTGCCAGCAGCTTAGAGCAAACAGGGACTGGGGCCAACGTCCTGACTTTC. Amino acid sequence: CASSLEQTGTGANVLTF. V usage is TRBV11-2 and J usage is TRBJ2-6; D is possibly TRBD1 (6 bases). This CDR3 has 17 residues. V was trimmed by 0 bases and J by 2 bases, leaving 11 bases between them. The germline V gene has CDR1 SGHAT and CDR2 FQNNGV.

The CDR3 region has the DNA TGTGCCAGCAGCGTAGTCTCTAACACTGAAGCTTTCTTT. Translated, it gives CASSVVSNTEAFF. The genes are TRBV9 and TRBJ1-1; the D is unclear. Per germline, CDR1 SGDLS and CDR2 YYNGEE. The V gene lost 0 bases and the J gene lost 2 bases, with 5 bases spanning the gap. The CDR3 runs 13 residues.

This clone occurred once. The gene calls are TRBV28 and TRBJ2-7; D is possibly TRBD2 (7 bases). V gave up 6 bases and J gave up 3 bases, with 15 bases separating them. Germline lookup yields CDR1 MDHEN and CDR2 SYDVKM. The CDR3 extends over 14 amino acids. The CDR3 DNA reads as TGTGCCAGCAGACCGCGGCGGGGGCACTACGAGCAGTACTTC. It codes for CASRPRRGHYEQYF. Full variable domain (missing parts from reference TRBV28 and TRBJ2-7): DVKVTQSSRYLVKRTGEKVFLECVQDMDHENMFWYRQDPGLGLRLIYFSYDVKMKEKGDIPEGYSVSREKKERFSLILESASTNQTSMYLCASRPRRGHYEQYFGPGTRLTVT.

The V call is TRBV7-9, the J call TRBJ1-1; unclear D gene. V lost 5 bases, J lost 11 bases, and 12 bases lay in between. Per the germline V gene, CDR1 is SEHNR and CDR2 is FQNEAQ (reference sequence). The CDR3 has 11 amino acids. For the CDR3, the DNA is TGTGCCAGCAGCGCTCAAGTTGAGGCTTTCTTT. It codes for CASSAQVEAFF.

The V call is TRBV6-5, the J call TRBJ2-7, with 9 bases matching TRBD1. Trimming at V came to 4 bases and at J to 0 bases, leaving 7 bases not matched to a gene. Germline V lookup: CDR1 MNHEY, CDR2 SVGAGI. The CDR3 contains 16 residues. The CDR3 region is CASSSTGGRSSYEQYF. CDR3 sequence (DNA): TGTGCCAGCAGTTCCACAGGGGGCCGAAGCTCCTACGAGCAGTACTTC.

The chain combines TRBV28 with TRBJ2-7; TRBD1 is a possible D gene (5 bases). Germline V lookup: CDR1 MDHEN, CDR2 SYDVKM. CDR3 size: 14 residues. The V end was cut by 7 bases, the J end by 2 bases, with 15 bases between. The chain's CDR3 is CASTGSRPAYEQYF. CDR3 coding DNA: TGTGCCAGCACAGGGTCTCGACCAGCCTACGAGCAGTACTTC.

The DNA for the CDR3 is TGTGCCAGCTCACGGGACATGAACACTGAAGCTTTCTTT. This codes for CASSRDMNTEAFF. The chain couples TRBV18 to TRBJ1-1; possible D gene TRBD1, 6 bases. Germline V gene lookup returns CDR1 KGHSH and CDR2 LQKENI. The length of the CDR3 is 13 residues. Trimming shortened V by 4 bases and J by 0 bases, and 6 bases separated the two germline ends.

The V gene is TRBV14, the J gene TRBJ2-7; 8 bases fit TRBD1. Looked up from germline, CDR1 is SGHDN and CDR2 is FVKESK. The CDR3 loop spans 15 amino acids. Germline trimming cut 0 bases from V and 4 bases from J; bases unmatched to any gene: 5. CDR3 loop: CASSQDYRGTYEQYF. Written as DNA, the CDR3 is TGTGCCAGCAGCCAAGATTACAGGGGGACATACGAGCAGTACTTC.

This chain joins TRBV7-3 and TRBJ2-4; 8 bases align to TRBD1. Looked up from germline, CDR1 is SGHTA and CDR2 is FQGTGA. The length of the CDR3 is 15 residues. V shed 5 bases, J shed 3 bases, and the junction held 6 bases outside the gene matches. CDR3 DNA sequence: TGTGCCAGCAGCCCCGGACAGGGTAGCAAAAACATTCAGTACTTC. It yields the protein CASSPGQGSKNIQYF.

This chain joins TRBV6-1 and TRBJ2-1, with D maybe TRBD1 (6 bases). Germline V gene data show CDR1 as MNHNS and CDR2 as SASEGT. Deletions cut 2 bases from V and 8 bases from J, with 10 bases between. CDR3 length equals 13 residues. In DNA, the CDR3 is TGTGCCAGCAGTGAAACAGGGACGTATGAGCAGTTCTTC. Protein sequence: CASSETGTYEQFF.

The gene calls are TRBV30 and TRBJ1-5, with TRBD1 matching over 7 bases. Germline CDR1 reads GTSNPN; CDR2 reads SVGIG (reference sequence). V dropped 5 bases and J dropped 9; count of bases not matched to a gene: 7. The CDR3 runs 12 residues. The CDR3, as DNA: TGTGCCTGGGGTCCCAGGACAGGGCCCCAGCATTTT. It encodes CAWGPRTGPQHF.

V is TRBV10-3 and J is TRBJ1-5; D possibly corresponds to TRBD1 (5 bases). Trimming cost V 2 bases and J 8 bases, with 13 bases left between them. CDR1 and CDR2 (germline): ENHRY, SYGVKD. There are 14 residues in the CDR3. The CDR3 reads CAISERGPGEPQHF. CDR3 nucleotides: TGTGCCATCAGTGAGAGGGGCCCGGGGGAGCCCCAGCATTTT.

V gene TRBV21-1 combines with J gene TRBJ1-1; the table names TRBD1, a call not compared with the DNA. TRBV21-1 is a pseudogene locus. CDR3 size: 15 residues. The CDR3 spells CASSATGTVENEAFF. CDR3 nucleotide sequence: TGTGCCAGCAGCGCAACCGGGACAGTGGAAAATGAAGCTTTCTTT.

The CDR3 sequence: CATVLPSGLTDTQYF. The CDR3 coding sequence is TGTGCCACAGTCCTCCCTAGCGGCCTCACAGATACGCAGTATTTT. The gene calls are TRBV2 and TRBJ2-3, with 7 nucleotides matching TRBD2. Germline V gene lookup returns CDR1 SNHLY and CDR2 FYNNEI. The ends lost 10 bases at V and 2 bases at J; junction bases unmatched: 12. The length of the CDR3 is 15 residues.

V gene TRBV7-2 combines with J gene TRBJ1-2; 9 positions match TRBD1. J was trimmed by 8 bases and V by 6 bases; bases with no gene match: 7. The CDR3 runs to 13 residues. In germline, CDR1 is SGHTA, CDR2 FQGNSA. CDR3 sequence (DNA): TGTGCCAGCAGTTTGACAGGGGGAGACGGCTACACCTTC. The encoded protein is CASSLTGGDGYTF.

CDR3 protein: CASSLRENTEAFF. The CDR3 DNA is TGTGCCAGCAGCTTGAGAGAGAACACTGAAGCTTTCTTT. This chain connects TRBV11-2 to TRBJ1-1; the D is unclear. V lost 3 bases and J 1 base, leaving 6 bases between the germline ends. The CDR3 is 13 amino acids. CDR1 SGHAT and CDR2 FQNNGV come from the germline V gene.

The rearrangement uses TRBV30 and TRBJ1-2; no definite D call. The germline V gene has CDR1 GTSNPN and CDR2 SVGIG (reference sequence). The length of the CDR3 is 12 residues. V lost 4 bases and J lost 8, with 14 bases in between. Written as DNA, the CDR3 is TGTGCCTGGAACGTGGACTCTATAGGCTACACCTTC. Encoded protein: CAWNVDSIGYTF.

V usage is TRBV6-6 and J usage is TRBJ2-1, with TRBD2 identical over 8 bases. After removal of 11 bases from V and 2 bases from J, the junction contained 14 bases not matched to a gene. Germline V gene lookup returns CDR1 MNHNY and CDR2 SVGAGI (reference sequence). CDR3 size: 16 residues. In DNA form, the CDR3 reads TGTGCCTCCCGACTCCTTGCGGGGGGAGCCTACAATGAGCAGTTCTTC. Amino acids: CASRLLAGGAYNEQFF.

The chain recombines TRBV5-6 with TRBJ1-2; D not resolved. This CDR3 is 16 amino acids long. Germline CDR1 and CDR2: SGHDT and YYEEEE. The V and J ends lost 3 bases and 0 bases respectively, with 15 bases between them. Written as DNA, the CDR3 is TGTGCCAGCAGCTGGGTGGCGGCAGCTTCTAACTATGGCTACACCTTC. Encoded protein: CASSWVAAASNYGYTF. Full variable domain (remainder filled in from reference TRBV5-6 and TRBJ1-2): DAGVTQSPTHLIKTRGQQVTLRCSPKSGHDTVSWYQQALGQGPQFIFQYYEEEERQRGNFPDRFSGHQFPNYSSELNVNALLLGDSALYLCASSWVAAASNYGYTFGSGTRLTVV.